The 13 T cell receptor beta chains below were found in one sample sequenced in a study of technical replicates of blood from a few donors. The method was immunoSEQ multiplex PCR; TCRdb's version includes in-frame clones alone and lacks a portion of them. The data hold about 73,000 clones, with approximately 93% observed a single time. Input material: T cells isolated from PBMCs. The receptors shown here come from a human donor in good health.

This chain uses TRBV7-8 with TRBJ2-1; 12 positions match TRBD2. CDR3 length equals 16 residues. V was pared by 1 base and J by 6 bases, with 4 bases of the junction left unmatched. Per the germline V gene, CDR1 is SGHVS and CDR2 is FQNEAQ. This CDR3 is CASSLVPSGGANEQFF. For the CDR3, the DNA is TGTGCCAGCAGCTTAGTCCCTAGCGGGGGGGCCAATGAGCAGTTCTTC.

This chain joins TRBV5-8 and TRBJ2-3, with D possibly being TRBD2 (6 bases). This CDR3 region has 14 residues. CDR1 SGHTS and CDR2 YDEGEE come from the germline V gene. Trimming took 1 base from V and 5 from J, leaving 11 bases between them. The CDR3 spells CASSLRTTQDTQYF. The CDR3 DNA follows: TGTGCCAGCAGCTTGCGGACTACTCAAGATACGCAGTATTTT. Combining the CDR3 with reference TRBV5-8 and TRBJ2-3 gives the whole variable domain EAGVTQSPTHLIKTRGQQATLRCSPISGHTSVYWYQQALGLGLQFLLWYDEGEERNRGNFPPRFSGRQFPNYSSELNVNALELEDSALYLCASSLRTTQDTQYFGPGTRLTVL.

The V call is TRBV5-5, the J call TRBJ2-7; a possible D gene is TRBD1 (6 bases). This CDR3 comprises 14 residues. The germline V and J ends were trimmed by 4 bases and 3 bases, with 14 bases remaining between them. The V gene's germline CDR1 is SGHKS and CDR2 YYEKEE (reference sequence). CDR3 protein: CASSPDSVVYEQYF. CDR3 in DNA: TGTGCCAGCAGCCCGGACAGTGTGGTCTACGAGCAGTACTTC.

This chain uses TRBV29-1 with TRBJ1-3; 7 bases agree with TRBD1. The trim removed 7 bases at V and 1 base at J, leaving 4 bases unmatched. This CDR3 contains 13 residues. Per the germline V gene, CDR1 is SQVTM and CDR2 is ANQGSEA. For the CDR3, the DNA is TGCAGCGCTCTCAGGGGGTCTGGAAACACCATATATTTT. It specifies CSALRGSGNTIYF.

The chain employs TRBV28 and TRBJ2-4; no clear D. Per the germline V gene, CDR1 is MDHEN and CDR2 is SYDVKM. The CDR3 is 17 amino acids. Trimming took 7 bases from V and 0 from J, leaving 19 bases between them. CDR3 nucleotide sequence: TGTGCCAGCATATCGCAGGAAAACGGTGGAGCCAAAAACATTCAGTACTTC. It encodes CASISQENGGAKNIQYF. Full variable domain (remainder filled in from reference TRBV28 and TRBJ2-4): DVKVTQSSRYLVKRTGEKVFLECVQDMDHENMFWYRQDPGLGLRLIYFSYDVKMKEKGDIPEGYSVSREKKERFSLILESASTNQTSMYLCASISQENGGAKNIQYFGAGTRLSVL.

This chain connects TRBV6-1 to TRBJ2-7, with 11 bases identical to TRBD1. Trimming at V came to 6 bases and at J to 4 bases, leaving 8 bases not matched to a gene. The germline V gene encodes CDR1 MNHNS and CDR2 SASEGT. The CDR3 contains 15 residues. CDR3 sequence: CASRHSGTGGYEQYF. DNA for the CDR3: TGTGCCAGCAGGCACTCCGGGACAGGGGGGTACGAGCAGTACTTC.

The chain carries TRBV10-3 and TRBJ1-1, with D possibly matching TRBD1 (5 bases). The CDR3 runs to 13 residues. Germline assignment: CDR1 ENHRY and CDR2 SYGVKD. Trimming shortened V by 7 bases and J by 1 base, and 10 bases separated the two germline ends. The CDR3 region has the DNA TGTGCCATCAACCGGGGGGGGAACACTGAAGCTTTCTTT. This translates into CAINRGGNTEAFF.

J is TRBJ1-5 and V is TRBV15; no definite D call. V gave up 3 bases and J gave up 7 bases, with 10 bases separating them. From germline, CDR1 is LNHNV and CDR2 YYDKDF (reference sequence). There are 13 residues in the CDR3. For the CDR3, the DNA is TGTGCCACCAGCAGGGAAGGGAGCCAGCCCCAGCATTTT. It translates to CATSREGSQPQHF.

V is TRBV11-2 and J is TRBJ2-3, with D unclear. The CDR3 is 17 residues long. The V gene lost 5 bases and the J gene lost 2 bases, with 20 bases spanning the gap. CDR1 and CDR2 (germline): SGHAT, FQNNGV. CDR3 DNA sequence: TGTGCCAGCAGCCCCCTCTCGAGGCTTAGGTCCACAGATACGCAGTATTTT. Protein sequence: CASSPLSRLRSTDTQYF.

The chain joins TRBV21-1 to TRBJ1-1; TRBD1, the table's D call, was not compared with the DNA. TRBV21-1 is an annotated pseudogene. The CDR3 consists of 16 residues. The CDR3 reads CASSKGLQGSFTEAFF. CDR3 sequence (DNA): TGTGCCAGCAGCAAAGGTCTCCAGGGGAGTTTCACTGAAGCTTTCTTT.

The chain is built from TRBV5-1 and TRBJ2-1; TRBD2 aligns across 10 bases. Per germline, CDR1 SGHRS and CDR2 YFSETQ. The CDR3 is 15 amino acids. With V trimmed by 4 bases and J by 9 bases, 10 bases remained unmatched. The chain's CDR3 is CASSLPLAGSSEQFF. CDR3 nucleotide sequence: TGCGCCAGCAGCCTGCCACTAGCGGGATCTAGTGAGCAGTTCTTC.

CDR3 nucleotides: TGTGCCAGTAGTATAGCTGGCAGGGGGGCGTACGAGCAGTACTTC. As protein: CASSIAGRGAYEQYF. The J gene is TRBJ2-7, the V gene TRBV19; a weak D match, TRBD1 (7 bases). V shed 1 base and J shed 4 bases, with 14 bases lying between them. Germline V lookup: CDR1 LNHDA, CDR2 SQIVND (reference sequence). The length of the CDR3 is 15 residues. The full variable domain, completed using reference TRBV19 and TRBJ2-7, is DGGITQSPKYLFRKEGQNVTLSCEQNLNHDAMYWYRQDPGQGLRLIYYSQIVNDFQKGDIAEGYSVSREKKESFPLTVTSAQKNPTAFYLCASSIAGRGAYEQYFGPGTRLTVT.

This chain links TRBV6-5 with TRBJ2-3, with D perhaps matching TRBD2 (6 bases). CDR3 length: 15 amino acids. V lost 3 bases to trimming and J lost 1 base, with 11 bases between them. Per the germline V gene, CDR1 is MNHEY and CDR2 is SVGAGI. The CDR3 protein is CASSYGSGGTDTQYF. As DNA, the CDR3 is TGTGCCAGCAGTTATGGGTCGGGGGGCACAGATACGCAGTATTTT.